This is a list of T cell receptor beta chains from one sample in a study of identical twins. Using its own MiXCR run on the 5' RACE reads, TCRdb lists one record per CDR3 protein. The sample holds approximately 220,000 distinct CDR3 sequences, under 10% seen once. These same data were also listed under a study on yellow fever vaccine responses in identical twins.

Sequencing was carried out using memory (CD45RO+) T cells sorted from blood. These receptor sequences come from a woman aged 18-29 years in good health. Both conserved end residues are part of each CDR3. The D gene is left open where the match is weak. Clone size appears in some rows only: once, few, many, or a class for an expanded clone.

cdr3_nt: TGTGCCAGCAGTTTATACCGGGATACGCAGTATTTT; cdr3_aa: CASSLYRDTQYF; d_call: .; clone_size: many; v_call: TRBV12-3/TRBV12-4; j_call: TRBJ2-3
cdr3_nt: TGCGCCAGCAGCCAAGGGGACTTGGCGGATACGCAGTATTTT; cdr3_aa: CASSQGDLADTQYF; d_call: .; clone_size: .; v_call: TRBV4-1; j_call: TRBJ2-3
cdr3_nt: TGTGCCAGCAGCGATGGACTTTCTAGCACAGATACGCAGTATTTT; cdr3_aa: CASSDGLSSTDTQYF; d_call: .; clone_size: .; v_call: TRBV6-4; j_call: TRBJ2-3
cdr3_nt: TGTGCCACCAGTGTTGGGACAGGGGGTATGGAGCCCCAGCATTTT; cdr3_aa: CATSVGTGGMEPQHF; d_call: TRBD1; clone_size: .; v_call: TRBV24-1; j_call: TRBJ1-5
cdr3_nt: TGCGCCAGCAGCGCGACAGGGTTGGGGAACACTGAAGCTTTCTTT; cdr3_aa: CASSATGLGNTEAFF; d_call: TRBD1; clone_size: few; v_call: TRBV4-3; j_call: TRBJ1-1
cdr3_nt: TGCGCCCGCCGCCCTTCCTGCGGGAGGCGAGTCCCCGAGCTGTTTTTT; cdr3_aa: CARRPSCGRRVPELFF; d_call: TRBD2; clone_size: many; v_call: TRBV4-3; j_call: TRBJ2-2
cdr3_nt: TGTGCCAGCAGCTTACAACAGGGGGAAGAGACCCAGTACTTC; cdr3_aa: CASSLQQGEETQYF; d_call: TRBD1; clone_size: few; v_call: TRBV5-5; j_call: TRBJ2-5
cdr3_nt: TGTGCCAGCAGCCTGAACCCGGGACAGGCCACTGGAAACACCATATATTTT; cdr3_aa: CASSLNPGQATGNTIYF; d_call: TRBD1; clone_size: few; v_call: TRBV7-8; j_call: TRBJ1-3
cdr3_nt: TGTGCCACCAGTCCCGGGACTAGCGGTGTAGATACGCAGTATTTT; cdr3_aa: CATSPGTSGVDTQYF; d_call: TRBD2; clone_size: many; v_call: TRBV15; j_call: TRBJ2-3
cdr3_nt: TGTGCCAGCAGCCAGACTACCGTCTCTGGAAACACCATATATTTT; cdr3_aa: CASSQTTVSGNTIYF; d_call: .; clone_size: .; v_call: TRBV7-2; j_call: TRBJ1-3
cdr3_nt: TGTGCCAGCAGCGTAGGTGTAGATACGCAGTATTTT; cdr3_aa: CASSVGVDTQYF; d_call: .; clone_size: .; v_call: TRBV9; j_call: TRBJ2-3
cdr3_nt: TGCGCCAGCAGCTTCAGACAGGGACCTAGCTCCTACGAGCAGTACTTC; cdr3_aa: CASSFRQGPSSYEQYF; d_call: TRBD1; clone_size: few; v_call: TRBV5-1; j_call: TRBJ2-7
cdr3_nt: TGCGCCAGCAGCATGACTAGTCCCACAGATACGCAGTATTTT; cdr3_aa: CASSMTSPTDTQYF; d_call: .; clone_size: few; v_call: TRBV5-1; j_call: TRBJ2-3
cdr3_nt: TGTGCCAGCAGTTATATGGGTAGGGGGGAGCTGTTTTTT; cdr3_aa: CASSYMGRGELFF; d_call: .; clone_size: .; v_call: TRBV6-5; j_call: TRBJ2-2
cdr3_nt: TGTGCCAGCAGTTACTCGAAGGCGGGGGCAGATACGCAGTATTTT; cdr3_aa: CASSYSKAGADTQYF; d_call: TRBD2; clone_size: few; v_call: TRBV6-5; j_call: TRBJ2-3
cdr3_nt: TGTGCCAGCAGTCCTACAGGGCTTAGTGAAGCTTTCTTT; cdr3_aa: CASSPTGLSEAFF; d_call: .; clone_size: many; v_call: TRBV12-3/TRBV12-4; j_call: TRBJ1-1
cdr3_nt: TGTGCCAGCACCGGACTAGCGGGGTCGTCTGGAGGAAATGAGCAGTTCTTC; cdr3_aa: CASTGLAGSSGGNEQFF; d_call: TRBD2; clone_size: few; v_call: TRBV2; j_call: TRBJ2-1
cdr3_nt: TGCAGTGCTGGGGGGACAGGGGAGTCTAGTGAGCAGTTCTTC; cdr3_aa: CSAGGTGESSEQFF; d_call: TRBD1; clone_size: .; v_call: TRBV20-1; j_call: TRBJ2-1